The 2 T cell receptor beta chains below were found in one sample sequenced in a study of blood T cell repertoires in COVID-19 (dated by TCRdb to 2019 to 2021). The library was obtained by the immunoSEQ multiplex PCR assay. TCRdb mirrors the immuneACCESS table, restricted to in-frame sequences. Some clones are absent from its copies; in checked studies, under half trace to an unresolved V gene, and the reason for the others is unknown. The sample table holds a few hundred thousand clones, of which roughly 90% were seen once. The biggest ten clones account for more than 0.75% of the sample. The sample was peripheral blood. These receptors were taken from a man aged 25-45 years with acute or convalescent COVID-19.

The chain combines TRBV6-6 with TRBJ1-6; 8 bases agree with TRBD1. The V segment lost 7 bases and the J segment 5 bases; nucleotides outside the gene matches: 7. Germline lookup yields CDR1 MNHNY and CDR2 SVGAGI (reference sequence). The CDR3 runs 15 residues. Here the CDR3 reads CASNDGQGHNSPLHF. CDR3 sequence (DNA): TGTGCCAGCAACGACGGACAGGGCCATAATTCACCCCTCCACTTT.

The rearrangement uses TRBV28 and TRBJ1-4; no firm D call. The germline V gene has CDR1 MDHEN and CDR2 SYDVKM. This CDR3 contains 16 residues. Trimming cost V 3 bases and J 0 bases, with 11 bases left between them. CDR3 loop: CASSLRSDATNEKLFF. Here the CDR3 DNA reads TGTGCCAGCAGTTTGAGGAGCGATGCAACTAATGAAAAACTGTTTTTT. Variable domain in full (rest from reference TRBV28 and TRBJ1-4): DVKVTQSSRYLVKRTGEKVFLECVQDMDHENMFWYRQDPGLGLRLIYFSYDVKMKEKGDIPEGYSVSREKKERFSLILESASTNQTSMYLCASSLRSDATNEKLFFGSGTQLSVL.